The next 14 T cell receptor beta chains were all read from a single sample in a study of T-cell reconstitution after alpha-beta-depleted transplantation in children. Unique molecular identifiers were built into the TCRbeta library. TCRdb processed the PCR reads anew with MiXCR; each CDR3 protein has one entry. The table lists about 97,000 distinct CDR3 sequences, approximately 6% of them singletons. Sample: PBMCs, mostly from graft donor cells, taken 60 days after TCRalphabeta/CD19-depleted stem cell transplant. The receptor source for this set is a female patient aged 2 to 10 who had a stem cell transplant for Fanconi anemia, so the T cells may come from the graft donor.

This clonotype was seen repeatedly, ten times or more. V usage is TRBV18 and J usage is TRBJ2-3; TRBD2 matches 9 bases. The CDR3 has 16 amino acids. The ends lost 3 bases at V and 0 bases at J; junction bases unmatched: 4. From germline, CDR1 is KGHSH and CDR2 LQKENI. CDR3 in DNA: TGTGCCAGCTCACCGGCTAGCGGGATTAGCACAGATACGCAGTATTTT. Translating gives CASSPASGISTDTQYF.

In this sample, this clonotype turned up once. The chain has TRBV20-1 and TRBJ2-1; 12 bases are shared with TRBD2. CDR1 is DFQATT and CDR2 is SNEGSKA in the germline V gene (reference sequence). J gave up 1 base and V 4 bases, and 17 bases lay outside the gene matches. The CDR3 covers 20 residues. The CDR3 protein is CSAINKGGLAGGRSYNEQFF. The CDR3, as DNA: TGCAGTGCTATTAACAAAGGAGGGCTAGCGGGAGGGCGGTCCTACAATGAGCAGTTCTTC.

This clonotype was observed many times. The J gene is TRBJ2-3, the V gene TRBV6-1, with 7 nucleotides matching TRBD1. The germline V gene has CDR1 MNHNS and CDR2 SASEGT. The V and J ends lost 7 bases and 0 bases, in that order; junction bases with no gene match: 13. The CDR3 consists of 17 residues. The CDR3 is CASMRVTGRSSTDTQYF. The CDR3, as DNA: TGTGCCAGCATGAGGGTGACAGGGCGGTCTAGCACAGATACGCAGTATTTT.

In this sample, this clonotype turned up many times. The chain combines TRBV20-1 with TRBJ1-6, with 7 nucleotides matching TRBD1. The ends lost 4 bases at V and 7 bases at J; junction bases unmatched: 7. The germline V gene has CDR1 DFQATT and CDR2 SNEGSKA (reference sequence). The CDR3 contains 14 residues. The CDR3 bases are TGCAGTGCTATCAGGGGGTATGGGAATTCACCCCTCCACTTT. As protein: CSAIRGYGNSPLHF.

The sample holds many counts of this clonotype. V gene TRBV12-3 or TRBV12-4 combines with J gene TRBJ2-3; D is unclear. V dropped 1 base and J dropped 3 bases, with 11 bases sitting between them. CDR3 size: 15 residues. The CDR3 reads CASSLGTISTDTQYF. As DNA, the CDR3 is TGTGCCAGCAGTTTAGGTACTATCAGTACAGATACGCAGTATTTT.

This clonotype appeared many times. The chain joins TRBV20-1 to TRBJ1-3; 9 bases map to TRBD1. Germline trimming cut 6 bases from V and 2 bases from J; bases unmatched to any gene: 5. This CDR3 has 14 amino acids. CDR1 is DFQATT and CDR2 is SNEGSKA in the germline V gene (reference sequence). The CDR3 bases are TGCAGTGCCCCGGACAGGGGAACTGGAAACACCATATATTTT. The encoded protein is CSAPDRGTGNTIYF.

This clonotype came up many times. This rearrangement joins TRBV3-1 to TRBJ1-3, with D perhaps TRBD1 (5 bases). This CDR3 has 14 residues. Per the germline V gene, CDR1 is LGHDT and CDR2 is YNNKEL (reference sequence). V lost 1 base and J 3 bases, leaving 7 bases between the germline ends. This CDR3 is CASSQGQRGNTIYF. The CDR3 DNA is TGTGCCAGCAGCCAAGGACAGCGTGGAAACACCATATATTTT.

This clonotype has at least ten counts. CDR3 region: CASSRQGSPYEQYF. For the CDR3, the DNA is TGTGCCAGCAGTCGACAGGGTAGTCCCTACGAGCAGTACTTC. The chain is built from TRBV6-1 and TRBJ2-7, with TRBD1 matching over 7 bases. The CDR3 is 14 residues long. Germline V gene lookup returns CDR1 MNHNS and CDR2 SASEGT. The J segment lost 2 bases and the V segment lost 5 bases, leaving 6 bases of the junction unmatched.

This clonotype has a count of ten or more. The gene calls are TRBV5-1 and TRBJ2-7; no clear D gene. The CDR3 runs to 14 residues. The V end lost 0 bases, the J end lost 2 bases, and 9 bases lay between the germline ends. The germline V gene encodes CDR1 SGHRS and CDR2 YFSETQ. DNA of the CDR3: TGCGCCAGCAGCTTGGACGGACGAACCTACGAGCAGTACTTC. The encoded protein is CASSLDGRTYEQYF.

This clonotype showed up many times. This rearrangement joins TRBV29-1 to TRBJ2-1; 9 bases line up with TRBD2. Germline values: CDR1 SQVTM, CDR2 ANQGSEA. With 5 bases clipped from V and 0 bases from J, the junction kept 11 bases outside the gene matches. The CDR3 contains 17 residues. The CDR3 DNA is TGCAGCGTTACCACGCCCCTAGCGGGGAGCTCCTACAATGAGCAGTTCTTC. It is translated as CSVTTPLAGSSYNEQFF.

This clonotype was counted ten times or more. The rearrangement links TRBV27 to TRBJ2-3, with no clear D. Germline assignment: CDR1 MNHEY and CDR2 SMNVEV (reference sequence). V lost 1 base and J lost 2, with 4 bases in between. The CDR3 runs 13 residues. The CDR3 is CASSLWVTDTQYF. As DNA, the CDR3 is TGTGCCAGCAGTTTATGGGTCACAGATACGCAGTATTTT.

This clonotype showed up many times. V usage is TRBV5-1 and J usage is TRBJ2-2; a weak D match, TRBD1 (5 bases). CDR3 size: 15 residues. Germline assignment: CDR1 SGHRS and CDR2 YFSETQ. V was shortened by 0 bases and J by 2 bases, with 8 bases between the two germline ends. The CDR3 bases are TGCGCCAGCAGCTTGGAAGGGGCTAACACCGGGGAGCTGTTTTTT. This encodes CASSLEGANTGELFF.

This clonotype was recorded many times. CDR3 residues: CASSSTQGAPFYGYTF. In DNA, the CDR3 is TGTGCCAGCAGTTCTACACAGGGGGCCCCTTTCTATGGCTACACCTTC. This sequence joins TRBV28 and TRBJ1-2; TRBD1 matches at 9 bases. V lost 4 bases to trimming and J lost 4 bases; unmatched junction nucleotides: 10. Looked up from germline, CDR1 is MDHEN and CDR2 is SYDVKM. This CDR3 spans 16 amino acids.

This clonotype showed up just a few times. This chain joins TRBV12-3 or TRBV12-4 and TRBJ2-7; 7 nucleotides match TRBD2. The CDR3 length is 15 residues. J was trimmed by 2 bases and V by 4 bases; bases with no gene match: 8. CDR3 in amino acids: CASSSPGRGTYEQYF. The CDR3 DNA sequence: TGTGCCAGCAGTTCTCCTGGGAGGGGAACCTACGAGCAGTACTTC.